The clone carrying this TCR beta chain turned up a few times. Its specificity is unknown. The protocol was immunoSEQ multiplex PCR, while the TCRdb copy is restricted to in-frame clones and leaves out a portion. This sample yields hundreds of thousands of clones, of which 74% are seen a single time; approximately 1.7% belongs to the top ten. These data are taken from a study of shared clonotypes between healthy human individuals. Study details: Each donor's CD8 memory used one plate, CD8 naive two, each CD4 subset three.

CDR3 length: 16 residues. Trimming took 0 bases from V and 1 from J; bases not matched to a gene: 5. Germline loops: CDR1 SGHRS, CDR2 YFSETQ. Study observations and caveats: Shared across four donors were around 5% of the naive CD4 clonotypes. Against clonotypes common to all four donors, non-shared ones had lower generation probabilities. The diversity represented, both genetic and in exposure history, was limited by few donors.

V gene TRBV5-1 combines with J gene TRBJ2-3; TRBD2 agrees at 7 bases. The sequence came from a woman aged 25-40 years in good health. The sequencing input was memory CD4+ T cells sorted from blood. Subset given: CD45RA-negative fraction. CDR3 in amino acids: CASSLGAGDGTDTQYF. The DNA of the CDR3 is TGCGCCAGCAGCTTGGGGGCGGGAGATGGCACAGATACGCAGTATTTT. Filled out from reference TRBV5-1 and TRBJ2-3, the complete variable domain reads KAGVTQTPRYLIKTRGQQVTLSCSPISGHRSVSWYQQTPGQGLQFLFEYFSETQRNKGNFPGRFSGRQFSNSRSEMNVSTLELGDSALYLCASSLGAGDGTDTQYFGPGTRLTVL.